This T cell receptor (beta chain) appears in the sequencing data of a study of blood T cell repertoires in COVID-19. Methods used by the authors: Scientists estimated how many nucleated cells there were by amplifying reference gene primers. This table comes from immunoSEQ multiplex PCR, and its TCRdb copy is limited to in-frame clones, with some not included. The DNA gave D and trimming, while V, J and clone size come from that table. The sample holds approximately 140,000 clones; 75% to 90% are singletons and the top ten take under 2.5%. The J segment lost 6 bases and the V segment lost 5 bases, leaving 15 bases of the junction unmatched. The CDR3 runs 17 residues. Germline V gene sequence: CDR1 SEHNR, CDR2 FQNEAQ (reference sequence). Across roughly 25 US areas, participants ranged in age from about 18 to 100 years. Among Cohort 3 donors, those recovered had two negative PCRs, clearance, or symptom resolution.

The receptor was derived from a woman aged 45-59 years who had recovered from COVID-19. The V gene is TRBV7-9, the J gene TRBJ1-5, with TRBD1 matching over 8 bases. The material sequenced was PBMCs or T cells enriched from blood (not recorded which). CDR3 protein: CASSPGQGEALPQPQHF. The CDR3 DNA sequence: TGTGCCAGCAGCCCCGGACAGGGCGAAGCATTACCTCAGCCCCAGCATTTT.